The source of this T cell receptor beta chain is a study of regulatory T cells in long-lasting Graves disease. Points from the study as a whole: There was favoring of TRBV28, TRBJ1-2 and TRBJ2-5 in persistent disease.

Time point in this sample: newly diagnosed GD, antithyroid drugs for less than 3 months. PBMCs were the source of the RNA used for TCR sequencing. This clonotype has at least ten counts. Its antigen is not known. The TCR beta library used iRepertoire HTBI primers with Arm-PCR amplification of CDR3. TCRdb called the multiplex PCR reads again in MiXCR, with one record for every CDR3 protein. The sample yields 540,000 or so distinct CDR3 sequences, 13% seen once. V lost 3 bases, J lost 9 bases, and 5 bases stayed unmatched. The CDR3 extends over 13 amino acids. Germline assignment: CDR1 SGHTA and CDR2 FQGTGA. These records were also assigned to another study, of T cells in Graves' hyperthyroidism and ophthalmopathy.

The source is a man between 25 and 39 years old with Graves disease. The chain is built from TRBV7-3 and TRBJ2-1; 7 nucleotides agree with TRBD2. The sequencing here drew on peripheral blood mononuclear cells (PBMCs), taken at new diagnosis, from a patient treated with antithyroid drugs. This CDR3 reads CASSFLGGGEQFF. CDR3 bases: TGTGCCAGCAGCTTCCTTGGGGGGGGTGAGCAGTTCTTC.